One and the same sample provided the 27 T cell receptor beta chains below, sequenced in a study of cytomegalovirus exposure and HLA in healthy donors. It was with 60 Vbeta and 13 Jbeta primers that the PCR ran. Assay used: immunoSEQ multiplex PCR; TCRdb lists only in-frame clones, some missing. In all, the sample yields around 45,000 clones. The sequenced sample was PBMCs. All receptors derive from a male donor in good health and CMV-seronegative.

The rearrangement joins TRBV25-1 to TRBJ2-7, with TRBD1 matching 10 bases. CDR1 and CDR2 from the germline V gene are MGHDK and SYGVNS. This CDR3 spans 14 amino acids. With 4 bases clipped from V and 4 bases from J, the junction kept 4 bases outside the gene matches. The CDR3 region is CASSGTGGRYEQYF. The CDR3 region has the DNA TGTGCCAGCAGTGGGACAGGGGGTCGGTACGAGCAGTACTTC.

V is TRBV9 and J is TRBJ1-1, with D perhaps TRBD1 (6 bases). Germline V gene lookup returns CDR1 SGDLS and CDR2 YYNGEE. Trimming cost V 0 bases and J 1 base, with 10 bases left between them. The CDR3 runs to 15 residues. CDR3 nucleotide sequence: TGTGCCAGCAGCGTAGTCGGGGGGCGGAACACTGAAGCTTTCTTT. This gives the protein CASSVVGGRNTEAFF.

V gene TRBV6-5 combines with J gene TRBJ2-7, with 9 bases that match TRBD1. The CDR3 loop spans 15 amino acids. Germline V gene lookup returns CDR1 MNHEY and CDR2 SVGAGI. V dropped 9 bases and J dropped 9; count of bases not matched to a gene: 18. The CDR3 DNA sequence: TGTGCCAGTCGAGCCGGGACAGGGTCGATTTCGGGGCAGTACTTC. Protein sequence: CASRAGTGSISGQYF.

The J gene is TRBJ2-7, the V gene TRBV6-5; tentatively, D is TRBD2 (5 bases). This CDR3 spans 12 amino acids. CDR1 is MNHEY, CDR2 SVGAGI, per germline. V was shortened by 5 bases and J by 3 bases, with 8 bases between the two germline ends. The CDR3 is CASSRGLYEQYF. The CDR3 nucleotides are TGTGCCAGCAGTAGAGGACTCTACGAGCAGTACTTC.

This chain uses TRBV7-9 with TRBJ2-3, with 7 bases fitting TRBD1. The J segment lost 4 bases and the V segment lost 2 bases, leaving 15 bases of the junction unmatched. This CDR3 has 18 amino acids. Germline CDR1 and CDR2: SEHNR and FQNEAQ (reference sequence). In nucleotides, the CDR3 is TGTGCCAGCAGCTTAAGGTTTGTGGGACAGTCAATTCCAGATACGCAGTATTTT. This translates into CASSLRFVGQSIPDTQYF.

CDR3 nucleotides: TGTGCCAGCAGCTTTTACGACAGGGGGTCAGATACGCAGTATTTT. It is translated as CASSFYDRGSDTQYF. This chain links TRBV11-2 with TRBJ2-3, with 9 bases fitting TRBD1. Trimming at V came to 3 bases and at J to 4 bases, leaving 5 bases not matched to a gene. The germline gives CDR1 SGHAT, CDR2 FQNNGV. This CDR3 contains 15 residues.

The rearrangement joins TRBV6-5 to TRBJ2-1; a possible D gene is TRBD2 (5 bases). CDR1 MNHEY and CDR2 SVGAGI come from the germline V gene. CDR3 size: 14 residues. The germline V and J ends were trimmed by 6 bases and 3 bases, with 12 bases remaining between them. This CDR3 is CASRKDSGYNEQFF. The CDR3 coding sequence is TGTGCCAGCAGGAAGGACTCCGGCTACAATGAGCAGTTCTTC.

This sequence joins TRBV10-1 and TRBJ1-1; no definite D call. Germline V gives CDR1 WNHNN, CDR2 SYGVQD (reference sequence). V lost 6 bases and J 3 bases, leaving 8 bases between the germline ends. The CDR3 loop spans 12 amino acids. CDR3 DNA sequence: TGCGCCAGCAGCGGCGGCCACACTGAAGCTTTCTTT. This gives the protein CASSGGHTEAFF.

V and J are TRBV5-1 and TRBJ1-3, with D maybe TRBD1 (5 bases). Germline CDR1 SGHRS, CDR2 YFSETQ. The CDR3 sequence is 17 residues long. Trimming took off 0 bases at V and 3 bases at J, with 16 bases between the two ends. The CDR3 protein is CASSLGPGGSLGNTIYF. In nucleotides, the CDR3 is TGCGCCAGCAGCTTGGGACCGGGGGGGAGTCTTGGAAACACCATATATTTT.

V and J are TRBV6-6 and TRBJ2-2; 7 bases align to TRBD1. The V gene's germline CDR1 is MNHNY and CDR2 SVGAGI (reference sequence). V shed 10 bases, J shed 7 bases, and the junction held 15 bases outside the gene matches. The CDR3 has 15 residues. The CDR3 here is CATNLRGGVSGELFF. In DNA, the CDR3 is TGTGCCACCAACCTGAGAGGGGGCGTTAGCGGGGAGCTGTTTTTT.

The chain joins TRBV4-1 to TRBJ1-5; 7 nucleotides align to TRBD1. Germline V gene sequence: CDR1 MGHRA, CDR2 YSYEKL. The CDR3 is 15 residues long. The V and J ends lost 1 base and 4 bases, in that order; junction bases with no gene match: 4. This CDR3 reads CASSQGQGSNQPQHF. The CDR3 DNA reads TGCGCCAGCAGCCAAGGACAGGGTTCTAATCAGCCCCAGCATTTT.

The rearrangement joins TRBV4-1 to TRBJ2-7; 8 bases are a match to TRBD2. CDR1 is MGHRA and CDR2 is YSYEKL in the germline V gene. This CDR3 spans 15 amino acids. Trimming took 1 base from V and 2 from J; bases not matched to a gene: 4. The CDR3 region is CASSQVAGSTYEQYF. DNA of the CDR3: TGCGCCAGCAGCCAAGTAGCGGGGTCCACCTACGAGCAGTACTTC.

This rearrangement joins TRBV5-1 to TRBJ1-1, with 7 positions matching TRBD1. V shed 4 bases and J 1 base; nucleotides not matched to a gene: 4. Germline V lookup: CDR1 SGHRS, CDR2 YFSETQ. This CDR3 is built from 14 residues. CDR3 protein: CASSQGQWNTEAFF. The CDR3 bases are TGCGCCAGCAGCCAGGGACAGTGGAACACTGAAGCTTTCTTT.

The chain employs TRBV29-1 and TRBJ1-2; TRBD1 aligns across 10 bases. Germline lookup yields CDR1 SQVTM and CDR2 ANQGSEA. With 6 bases clipped from V and 8 bases from J, the junction kept 6 bases outside the gene matches. This CDR3 spans 12 amino acids. The CDR3 region has the DNA TGCAGCGTCGGGACAGGGGAGGTCGGCTACACCTTC. It specifies CSVGTGEVGYTF.

The rearrangement links TRBV30 to TRBJ1-3, with 8 bases lining up with TRBD1. The CDR3 is 13 amino acids. J gave up 0 bases and V 6 bases, and 1 base lay outside the gene matches. From germline, CDR1 is GTSNPN and CDR2 SVGIG (reference sequence). The chain's CDR3 is CACDRGSGNTIYF. The DNA for the CDR3 is TGTGCCTGCGACAGGGGCTCTGGAAACACCATATATTTT.

V and J are TRBV5-4 and TRBJ1-2; 9 bases agree with TRBD1. The V segment lost 0 bases and the J segment 4 bases; nucleotides outside the gene matches: 4. Germline V gives CDR1 SGHNT, CDR2 YYREEE (reference sequence). The CDR3 totals 15 residues. This CDR3 reads CASSLAGTGFYGYTF. CDR3 bases: TGTGCCAGCAGCTTGGCCGGGACAGGGTTCTATGGCTACACCTTC.

This rearrangement joins TRBV10-3 to TRBJ1-6; 9 nucleotides agree with TRBD1. CDR3 length equals 15 residues. Germline CDR1 is ENHRY and CDR2 is SYGVKD. Trimming at V came to 2 bases and at J to 8 bases, leaving 4 bases not matched to a gene. CDR3 protein: CAISEGGQGDSPLHF. The CDR3 DNA follows: TGTGCCATCAGTGAGGGGGGACAGGGCGATTCACCCCTCCACTTT.

The J gene is TRBJ2-5, the V gene TRBV7-2, with a weak D call TRBD1 (5 bases). The CDR3 totals 16 residues. Germline V gene sequence: CDR1 SGHTA, CDR2 FQGNSA. Trimming stripped 3 bases from V and 1 base from J, with 15 bases between. Written as DNA, the CDR3 is TGTGCCAGCAGCTTCTCGGCAGGGTCCCGCCAAGAGACCCAGTACTTC. Its protein is CASSFSAGSRQETQYF.

This chain uses TRBV30 with TRBJ2-2; 7 bases match TRBD1. CDR3 size: 17 residues. Per the germline V gene, CDR1 is GTSNPN and CDR2 is SVGIG (reference sequence). Germline trimming cut 2 bases from V and 2 bases from J; bases unmatched to any gene: 11. The CDR3 loop reads CAWSIRTGAINTGELFF. Written as DNA, the CDR3 is TGTGCCTGGAGTATCCGGACAGGAGCCATTAACACCGGGGAGCTGTTTTTT.

This sequence joins TRBV27 and TRBJ1-1, with a possible D match to TRBD1 (5 bases). The germline V gene has CDR1 MNHEY and CDR2 SMNVEV (reference sequence). Trimming removed 7 bases from V and 8 bases from J, with 14 bases in between. CDR3 size: 12 residues. CDR3 loop: CASITLRGEAFF. In DNA, the CDR3 is TGTGCCAGCATCACCCTCCGGGGGGAAGCTTTCTTT.

The chain carries TRBV7-3 and TRBJ2-2; D possibly corresponds to TRBD1 (6 bases). Germline V lookup: CDR1 SGHTA, CDR2 FQGTGA. V was clipped by 5 bases and J by 6 bases, with 28 bases between them. CDR3 length: 19 amino acids. The CDR3 nucleotides are TGTGCCAGCAGCCTCCGAAACCCCCGGGACACCGACCTTCCCGGGGAGCTGTTTTTT. This sequence encodes CASSLRNPRDTDLPGELFF.

This chain connects TRBV18 to TRBJ1-5; 7 bases match TRBD1. Germline CDR1 KGHSH, CDR2 LQKENI. This CDR3 spans 16 amino acids. The J segment lost 2 bases and the V segment lost 1 base, leaving 5 bases of the junction unmatched. The CDR3 DNA follows: TGTGCCAGCTCACCACAGGAAGGGGGCGGCAATCAGCCCCAGCATTTT. It codes for CASSPQEGGGNQPQHF.

The chain carries TRBV5-5 and TRBJ2-7, with no clear D. The V gene's germline CDR1 is SGHKS and CDR2 YYEKEE (reference sequence). The V and J ends lost 2 bases and 0 bases respectively, with 9 bases between them. The CDR3 totals 14 residues. CDR3 sequence reads: CASSLTASSYEQYF. CDR3 coding DNA: TGTGCCAGCAGCTTAACCGCGAGCTCCTACGAGCAGTACTTC.

CDR3 nucleotides: TGCGCCAGCAGCTCGGGACAGGGGGCAAACACCATATATTTT. This sequence encodes CASSSGQGANTIYF. V usage is TRBV5-1 and J usage is TRBJ1-3; 12 nucleotides agree with TRBD1. J gave up 6 bases and V 3 bases, and 1 base lay outside the gene matches. The CDR3 covers 14 residues. Looked up from germline, CDR1 is SGHRS and CDR2 is YFSETQ.

The rearrangement uses TRBV4-1 and TRBJ1-1, with D hard to call. The CDR3 contains 14 residues. Per germline, CDR1 MGHRA and CDR2 YSYEKL. V shed 1 base and J shed 3 bases, with 9 bases lying between them. Written as DNA, the CDR3 is TGCGCCAGCAGCCAAGGTCGGGGTTACACTGAAGCTTTCTTT. Translation gives CASSQGRGYTEAFF.

The rearrangement joins TRBV13 to TRBJ2-7; maybe TRBD1 (5 bases). Trimming removed 3 bases from V and 0 bases from J, with 15 bases in between. The germline gives CDR1 PRHDT, CDR2 FYEKMQ (reference sequence). This CDR3 has 16 amino acids. As DNA, the CDR3 is TGTGCCAGCAGCTTGATCACGGGCAGGGACTCCTACGAGCAGTACTTC. It is translated as CASSLITGRDSYEQYF.

The V gene is TRBV7-8, the J gene TRBJ1-6, with 8 positions matching TRBD1. The trim removed 1 base at V and 0 bases at J, leaving 11 bases unmatched. This CDR3 is built from 20 residues. CDR1 is SGHVS and CDR2 is FQNEAQ in the germline V gene. The CDR3 bases are TGTGCCAGCAGCTTAGACCCAAAACGGACAGGGAGCTCCTATAATTCACCCCTCCACTTT. Amino acid sequence: CASSLDPKRTGSSYNSPLHF.